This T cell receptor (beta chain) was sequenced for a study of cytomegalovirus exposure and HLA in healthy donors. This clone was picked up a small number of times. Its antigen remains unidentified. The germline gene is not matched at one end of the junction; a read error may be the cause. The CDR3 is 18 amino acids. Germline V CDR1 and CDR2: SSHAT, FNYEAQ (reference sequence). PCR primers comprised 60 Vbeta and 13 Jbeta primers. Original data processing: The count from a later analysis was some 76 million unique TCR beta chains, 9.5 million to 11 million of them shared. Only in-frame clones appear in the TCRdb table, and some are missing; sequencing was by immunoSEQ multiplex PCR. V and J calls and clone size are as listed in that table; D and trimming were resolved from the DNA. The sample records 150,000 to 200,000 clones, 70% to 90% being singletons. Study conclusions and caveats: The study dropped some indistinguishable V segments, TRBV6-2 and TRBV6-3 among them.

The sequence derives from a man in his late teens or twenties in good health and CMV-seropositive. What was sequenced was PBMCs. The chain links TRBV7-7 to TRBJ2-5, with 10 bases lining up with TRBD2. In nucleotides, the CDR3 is TGTGCTAGCAGTCCCAGTGCGGGACTAGCGACTCACCAAGAGACCCAGTACTTC. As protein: CASSPSAGLATHQETQYF. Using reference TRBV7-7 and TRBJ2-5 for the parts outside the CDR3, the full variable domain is GAGVSQSPRYKVTKRGQDVTLRCDPISSHATLYWYQQALGQGPEFLTYFNYEAQPDKSGLPSDRFSAERPEGSISTLTIQRTEQRDSAMYRCASSPSAGLATHQETQYFGPGTRLLVL.